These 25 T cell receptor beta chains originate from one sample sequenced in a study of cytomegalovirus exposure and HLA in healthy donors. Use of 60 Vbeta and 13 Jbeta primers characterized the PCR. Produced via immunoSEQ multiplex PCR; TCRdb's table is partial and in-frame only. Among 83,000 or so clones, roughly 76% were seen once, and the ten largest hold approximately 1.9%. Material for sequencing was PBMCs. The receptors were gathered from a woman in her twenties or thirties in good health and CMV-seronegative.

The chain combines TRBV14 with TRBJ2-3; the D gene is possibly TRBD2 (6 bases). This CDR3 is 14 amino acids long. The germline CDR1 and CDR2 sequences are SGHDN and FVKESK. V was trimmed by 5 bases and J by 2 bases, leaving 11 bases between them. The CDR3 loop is CASSNWDSTDTQYF. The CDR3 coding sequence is TGTGCCAGCAGCAATTGGGACTCCACAGATACGCAGTATTTT.

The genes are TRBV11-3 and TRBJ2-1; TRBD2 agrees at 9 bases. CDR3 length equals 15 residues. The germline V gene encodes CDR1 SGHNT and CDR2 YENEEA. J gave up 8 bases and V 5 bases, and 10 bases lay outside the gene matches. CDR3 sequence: CASSPGTSFDYEQFF. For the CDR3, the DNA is TGTGCCAGCAGCCCCGGGACTAGCTTTGACTATGAGCAGTTCTTC.

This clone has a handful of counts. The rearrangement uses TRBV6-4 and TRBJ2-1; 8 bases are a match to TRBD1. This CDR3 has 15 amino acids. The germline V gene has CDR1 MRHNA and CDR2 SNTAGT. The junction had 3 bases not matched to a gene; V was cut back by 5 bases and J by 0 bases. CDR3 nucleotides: TGTGCCAGCAGTTCACAGGGGGACTCCTACAATGAGCAGTTCTTC. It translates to CASSSQGDSYNEQFF.

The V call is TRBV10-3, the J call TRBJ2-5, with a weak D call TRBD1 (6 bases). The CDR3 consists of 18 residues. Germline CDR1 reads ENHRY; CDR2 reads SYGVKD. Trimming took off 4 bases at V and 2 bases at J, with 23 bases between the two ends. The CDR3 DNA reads TGTGCCATCAGTGCGCTCCACAGGGAGCCGGGCCTTCAAGAGACCCAGTACTTC. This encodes CAISALHREPGLQETQYF.

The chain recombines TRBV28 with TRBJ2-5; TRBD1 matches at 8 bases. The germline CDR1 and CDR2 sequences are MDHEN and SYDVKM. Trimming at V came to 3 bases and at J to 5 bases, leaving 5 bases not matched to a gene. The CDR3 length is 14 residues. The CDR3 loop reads CASSLRNRGETQYF. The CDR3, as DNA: TGTGCCAGCAGTTTGCGGAACAGGGGGGAGACCCAGTACTTC.

The CDR3 reads CASSRDTPTEAFF. The CDR3 nucleotides read TGTGCCAGCAGTCGAGACACTCCCACTGAAGCTTTCTTT. The chain links TRBV2 to TRBJ1-1; unclear D gene. With 5 bases removed from V and 4 bases from J, the gap between germline ends came to 11 bases. Germline CDR1 and CDR2: SNHLY and FYNNEI. CDR3 size: 13 residues.

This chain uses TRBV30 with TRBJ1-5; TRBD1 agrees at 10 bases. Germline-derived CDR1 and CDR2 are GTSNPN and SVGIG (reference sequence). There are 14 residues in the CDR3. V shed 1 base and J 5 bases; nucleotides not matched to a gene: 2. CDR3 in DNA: TGTGCCTGGAGTGGGGACAGGGGAGATCAGCCCCAGCATTTT. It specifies CAWSGDRGDQPQHF.

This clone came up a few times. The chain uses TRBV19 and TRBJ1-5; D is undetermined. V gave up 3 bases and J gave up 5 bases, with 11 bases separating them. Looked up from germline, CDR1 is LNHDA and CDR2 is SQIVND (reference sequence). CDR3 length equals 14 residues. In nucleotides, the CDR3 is TGTGCCAGTAGTATTCAACTCCGGTATCAGCCCCAGCATTTT. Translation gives CASSIQLRYQPQHF.

The CDR3 nucleotides are TGTGCCAGCAGCCAAGGGGTATTTAGCAATCAGCCCCAGCATTTT. Protein sequence: CASSQGVFSNQPQHF. The chain uses TRBV28 and TRBJ1-5; D is perhaps TRBD1 (5 bases). From germline, CDR1 is MDHEN and CDR2 SYDVKM. V gave up 6 bases and J gave up 0 bases, with 12 bases separating them. The CDR3 runs to 15 residues.

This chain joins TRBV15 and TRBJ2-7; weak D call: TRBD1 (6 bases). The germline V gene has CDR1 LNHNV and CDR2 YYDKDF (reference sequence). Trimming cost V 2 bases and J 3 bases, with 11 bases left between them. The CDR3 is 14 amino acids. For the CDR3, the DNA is TGTGCCACCAGCAGAAGTAGGGGGAACTACGAGCAGTACTTC. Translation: CATSRSRGNYEQYF.

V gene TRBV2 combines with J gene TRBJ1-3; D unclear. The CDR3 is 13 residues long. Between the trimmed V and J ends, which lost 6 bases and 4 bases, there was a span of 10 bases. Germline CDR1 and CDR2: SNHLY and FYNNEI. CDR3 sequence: CASRAQVGNTIYF. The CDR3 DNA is TGTGCCAGCAGGGCGCAGGTGGGAAACACCATATATTTT.

The CDR3 here is CASSLQGGQNEKLFF. CDR3 sequence (DNA): TGCGCCAGCAGCTTGCAGGGGGGTCAGAATGAAAAACTGTTTTTT. The rearrangement uses TRBV5-1 and TRBJ1-4, with 7 bases lining up with TRBD1. CDR3 length equals 15 residues. Losses at the gene ends were 1 base for V and 5 bases for J; bases not matched to a gene: 5. The germline gives CDR1 SGHRS, CDR2 YFSETQ.

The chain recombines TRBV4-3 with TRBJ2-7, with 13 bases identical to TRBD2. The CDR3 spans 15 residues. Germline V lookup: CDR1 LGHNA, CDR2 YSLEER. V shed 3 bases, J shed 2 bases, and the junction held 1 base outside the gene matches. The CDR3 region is CASSQGTSGAYEQYF. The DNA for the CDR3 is TGCGCCAGCAGCCAGGGGACTAGCGGGGCCTACGAGCAGTACTTC.

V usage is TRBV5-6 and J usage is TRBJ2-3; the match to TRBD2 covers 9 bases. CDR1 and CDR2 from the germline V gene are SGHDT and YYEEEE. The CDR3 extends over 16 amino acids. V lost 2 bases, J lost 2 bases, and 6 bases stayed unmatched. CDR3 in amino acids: CASSFMTSGNTDTQYF. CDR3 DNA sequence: TGTGCCAGCAGCTTTATGACTAGCGGTAACACAGATACGCAGTATTTT. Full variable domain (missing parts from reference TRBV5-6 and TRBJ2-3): DAGVTQSPTHLIKTRGQQVTLRCSPKSGHDTVSWYQQALGQGPQFIFQYYEEEERQRGNFPDRFSGHQFPNYSSELNVNALLLGDSALYLCASSFMTSGNTDTQYFGPGTRLTVL.

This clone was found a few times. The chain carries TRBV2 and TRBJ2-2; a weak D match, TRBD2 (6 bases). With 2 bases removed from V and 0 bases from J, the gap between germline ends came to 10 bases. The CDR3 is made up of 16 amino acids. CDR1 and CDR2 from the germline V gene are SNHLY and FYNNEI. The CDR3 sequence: CASSERLVANTGELFF. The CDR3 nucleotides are TGTGCCAGCAGTGAAAGACTAGTAGCGAACACCGGGGAGCTGTTTTTT. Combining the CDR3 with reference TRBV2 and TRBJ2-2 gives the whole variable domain EPEVTQTPSHQVTQMGQEVILRCVPISNHLYFYWYRQILGQKVEFLVSFYNNEISEKSEIFDDQFSVERPDGSNFTLKIRSTKLEDSAMYFCASSERLVANTGELFFGEGSRLTVL.

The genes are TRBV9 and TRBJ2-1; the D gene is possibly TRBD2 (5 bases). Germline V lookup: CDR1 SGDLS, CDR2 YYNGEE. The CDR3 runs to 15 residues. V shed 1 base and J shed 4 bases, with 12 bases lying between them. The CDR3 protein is CASSVLSGTYNEQFF. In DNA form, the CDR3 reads TGTGCCAGCAGCGTATTAAGCGGTACATACAATGAGCAGTTCTTC.

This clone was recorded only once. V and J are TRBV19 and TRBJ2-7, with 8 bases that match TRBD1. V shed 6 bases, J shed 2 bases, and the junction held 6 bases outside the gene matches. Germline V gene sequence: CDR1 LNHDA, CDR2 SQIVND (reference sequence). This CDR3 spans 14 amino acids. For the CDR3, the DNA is TGTGCCAGTAGGGGGACAGGTTTGACCTACGAGCAGTACTTC. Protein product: CASRGTGLTYEQYF.

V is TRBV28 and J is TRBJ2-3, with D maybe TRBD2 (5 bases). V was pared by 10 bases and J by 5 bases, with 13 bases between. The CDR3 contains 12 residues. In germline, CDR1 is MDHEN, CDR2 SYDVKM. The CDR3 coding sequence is TGTGCCACCAACCCGGAGGAAGATACGCAGTATTTT. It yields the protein CATNPEEDTQYF.

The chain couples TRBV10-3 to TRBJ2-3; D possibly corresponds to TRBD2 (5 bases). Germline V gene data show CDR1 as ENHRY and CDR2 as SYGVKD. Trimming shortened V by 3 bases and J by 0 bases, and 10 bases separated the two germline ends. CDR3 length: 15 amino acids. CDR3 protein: CAISDPRTSTDTQYF. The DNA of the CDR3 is TGTGCCATCAGTGACCCCCGGACTAGCACAGATACGCAGTATTTT.

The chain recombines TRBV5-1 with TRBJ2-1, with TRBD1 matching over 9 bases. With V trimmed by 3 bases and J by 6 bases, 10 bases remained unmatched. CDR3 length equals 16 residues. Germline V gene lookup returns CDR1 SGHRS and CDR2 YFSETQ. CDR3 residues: CASSSIPGQGSNEQFF. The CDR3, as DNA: TGCGCCAGCAGCTCTATCCCGGGACAGGGTTCCAATGAGCAGTTCTTC.

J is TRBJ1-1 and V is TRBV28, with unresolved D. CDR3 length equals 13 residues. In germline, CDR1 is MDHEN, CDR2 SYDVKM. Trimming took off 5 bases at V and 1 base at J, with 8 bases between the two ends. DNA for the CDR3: TGTGCCAGCAGTCCTCCAGGGAACACTGAAGCTTTCTTT. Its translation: CASSPPGNTEAFF.

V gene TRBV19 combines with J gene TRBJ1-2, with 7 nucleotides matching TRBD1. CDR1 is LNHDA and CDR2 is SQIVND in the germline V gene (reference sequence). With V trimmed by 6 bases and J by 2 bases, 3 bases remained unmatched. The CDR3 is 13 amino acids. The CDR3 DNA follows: TGTGCCAGTAGCCCACAGGGGAACTATGGCTACACCTTC. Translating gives CASSPQGNYGYTF.

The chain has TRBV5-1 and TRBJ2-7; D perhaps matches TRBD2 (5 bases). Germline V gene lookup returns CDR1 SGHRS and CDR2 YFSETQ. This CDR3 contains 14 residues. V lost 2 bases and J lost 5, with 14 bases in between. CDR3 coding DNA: TGCGCCAGCAGCTTCCGAGGGCTATCCGACGAGCAGTACTTC. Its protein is CASSFRGLSDEQYF.

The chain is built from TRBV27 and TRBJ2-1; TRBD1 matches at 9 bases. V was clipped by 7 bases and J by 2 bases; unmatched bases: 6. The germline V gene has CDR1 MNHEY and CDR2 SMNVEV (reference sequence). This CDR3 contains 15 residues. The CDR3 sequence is CASKKDRGTYNEQFF. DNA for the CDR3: TGTGCCAGCAAAAAAGACAGGGGGACCTACAATGAGCAGTTCTTC.

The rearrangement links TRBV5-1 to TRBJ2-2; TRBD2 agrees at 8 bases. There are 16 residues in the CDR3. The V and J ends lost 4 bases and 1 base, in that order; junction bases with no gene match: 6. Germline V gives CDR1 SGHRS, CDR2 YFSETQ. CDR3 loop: CASSPIAGKNTGELFF. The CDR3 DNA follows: TGCGCCAGCAGCCCAATAGCGGGGAAGAACACCGGGGAGCTGTTTTTT.